One and the same sample provided the 30 T cell receptor beta chains below, sequenced in a study of CXCR3-negative and CXCR3-positive naive CD8 T cells. Their antigen targets remain unknown. Notes on the study in general: Compared with CXCR3-negative naive cells, CXCR3-positive naive cells showed more hydrophobic TRB CDR3s.

UMI labels and 5' RACE were used to prepare the TRB cDNA libraries. TCRdb re-called the 5' RACE reads and catalogs CDR3 proteins one per entry, DNA excluded. The sample is made up of nearly 110,000 distinct CDR3 sequences, and the top ten hold 0.3% to 0.4% of it. Sequenced: naive CXCR3+ CD8+ T cells from blood. The sample's subset: CD45RO-CCR7+CD27+CD95- naive CD8+ T cells expressing CXCR3 (TNR3+). Source of these receptors: a human donor in good health. Some clones in this sample may be carry-over from other donors' samples.

The chain couples TRBV12-3 or TRBV12-4 to TRBJ1-1; TCRdb reports TRBD1, a call that lacks DNA to check it against. The CDR3 length is 15 residues. This chain's CDR3 is CASSLSYRGITEVFF.

The rearrangement uses TRBV12-5 and TRBJ1-3; TCRdb reports TRBD1, a call that lacks DNA to check it against. The length of the CDR3 is 14 residues. CDR1 LGHNT and CDR2 FRNRAP come from the germline V gene. CDR3 protein: CASGDRGPGNTIYF.

The rearrangement links TRBV7-2 to TRBJ1-2; TCRdb picks TRBD1, but there is no DNA to check that call. Germline CDR1 is SGHTA and CDR2 is FQGNSA. This CDR3 has 13 amino acids. The CDR3 loop reads CASSAGTDYGYTF. Together with reference TRBV7-2 and TRBJ1-2, the CDR3 gives the full variable domain: GAGVSQSPSNKVTEKGKDVELRCDPISGHTALYWYRQSLGQGLEFLIYFQGNSAPDKSGLPSDRFSAERTGGSVSTLTIQRTQQEDSAVYLCASSAGTDYGYTFGSGTRLTVV.

The rearrangement joins TRBV25-1 to TRBJ2-1; TCRdb's D call of TRBD2 is untestable without DNA. In germline, CDR1 is MGHDK, CDR2 SYGVNS. The CDR3 consists of 14 residues. The CDR3 here is CASSESSGKSEQFF.

This chain joins TRBV19 and TRBJ1-5. Germline V CDR1 and CDR2: LNHDA, SQIVND (reference sequence). The length of the CDR3 is 15 residues. The CDR3 here is CASSIAGYSNQPQHF.

The genes are TRBV29-1 and TRBJ1-1; the D call of TRBD1 rests on TCRdb alone, since no DNA is present to check it. The CDR3 contains 13 residues. Germline CDR1 SQVTM, CDR2 ANQGSEA. CDR3: CSVDRGLGTEAFF.

The genes are TRBV21-1 and TRBJ2-7; the D call from TCRdb, TRBD1, cannot be confirmed without DNA. TRBV21-1 is an annotated pseudogene. CDR3 length: 15 residues. CDR3 amino acids: CASSKGDSLGYEQYF.

The rearrangement uses TRBV5-6 and TRBJ2-3. This CDR3 contains 12 residues. Germline V gene sequence: CDR1 SGHDT, CDR2 YYEEEE. CDR3 sequence reads: CASSLIEDTQYF.

The chain combines TRBV6-5 with TRBJ2-2; without DNA, the TCRdb call of TRBD1 cannot be checked. This CDR3 region has 14 residues. CDR1 and CDR2 from the germline V gene are MNHEY and SVGAGI. This CDR3 reads CASSFGLGAGELFF.

The V gene is TRBV4-3, the J gene TRBJ1-5; lacking DNA, the TRBD1 call made by TCRdb goes unchecked. The CDR3 is made up of 14 amino acids. The germline V gene encodes CDR1 LGHNA and CDR2 YSLEER. This CDR3 reads CASSQETGDQPQHF.

The V gene is TRBV19, the J gene TRBJ1-1. Germline-derived CDR1 and CDR2 are LNHDA and SQIVND (reference sequence). The CDR3 loop spans 14 amino acids. The chain's CDR3 is CASSIGLVGTEAFF.

This chain's CDR3 is CASSPTGTQETQYF. V usage is TRBV7-9 and J usage is TRBJ2-5; the TCRdb D gene call, TRBD1, has no DNA to confirm it. The CDR3 runs to 14 residues. CDR1 and CDR2 from the germline V gene are SEHNR and FQNEAQ (reference sequence).

The V gene is TRBV7-9, the J gene TRBJ2-7; TCRdb reports TRBD1, a call that lacks DNA to check it against. This CDR3 comprises 15 residues. The V gene's germline CDR1 is SEHNR and CDR2 FQNEAQ (reference sequence). CDR3 in amino acids: CASSYPPGGPYEQYF.

The V gene is TRBV6-6, the J gene TRBJ2-7; TCRdb designates TRBD1, a call that cannot be tested without DNA. Per the germline V gene, CDR1 is MNHNY and CDR2 is SVGAGI (reference sequence). This CDR3 region has 15 residues. The CDR3 region is CASSSPGTESYEQYF.

V usage is TRBV4-3 and J usage is TRBJ2-3. CDR1 is LGHNA, CDR2 YSLEER, per germline. The CDR3 is 13 amino acids. The chain's CDR3 is CASSQRQADTQYF.

The gene calls are TRBV20-1 and TRBJ1-2. The CDR3 totals 14 residues. Germline-derived CDR1 and CDR2 are DFQATT and SNEGSKA (reference sequence). The chain's CDR3 is CSASVAGQVGGYTF.

The rearrangement uses TRBV4-1 and TRBJ1-2. CDR3 length: 14 amino acids. Looked up from germline, CDR1 is MGHRA and CDR2 is YSYEKL. CDR3 in amino acids: CASSQERTGYGYTF.

The V and J genes are TRBV6-1 and TRBJ2-7. Germline assignment: CDR1 MNHNS and CDR2 SASEGT. The CDR3 has 13 residues. Here the CDR3 reads CASRSGISYEQYF.

The chain couples TRBV6-2 or TRBV6-3 to TRBJ2-2; there is no DNA to check the TCRdb D call of TRBD2. The CDR3 sequence is 15 residues long. Germline CDR1 MNHEY, CDR2 SVGEGT. The CDR3 region is CASGRRDYGTGELFF.

V usage is TRBV29-1 and J usage is TRBJ2-7. From germline, CDR1 is SQVTM and CDR2 ANQGSEA. This CDR3 is 14 amino acids long. CDR3 loop: CSVEGPATSNEQYF.

The CDR3 sequence is CASSPPGTLYNEQFF. V gene TRBV18 combines with J gene TRBJ2-1; the D gene TCRdb calls, TRBD1, cannot be checked with no DNA. CDR1 and CDR2 (germline): KGHSH, LQKENI. The CDR3 covers 15 residues.

The V gene is TRBV7-9, the J gene TRBJ2-7; lacking DNA, the TRBD1 call made by TCRdb goes unchecked. Germline V lookup: CDR1 SEHNR, CDR2 FQNEAQ (reference sequence). The CDR3 is 13 amino acids. The CDR3 sequence: CASSLVDRWEQYF.

V is TRBV7-9 and J is TRBJ2-5; TCRdb indicates TRBD2, and absent DNA this call remains unverified. The CDR3 covers 14 residues. The V gene's germline CDR1 is SEHNR and CDR2 FQNEAQ (reference sequence). The CDR3 spells CASSPTGQRETQYF.

The genes are TRBV2 and TRBJ1-1; the TCRdb call, TRBD1, lacks DNA for checking. CDR3 size: 16 residues. The germline V gene has CDR1 SNHLY and CDR2 FYNNEI. CDR3 in amino acids: CASSARTGSMNTEAFF.

V gene TRBV5-6 combines with J gene TRBJ1-1; without DNA, the TCRdb call of TRBD1 cannot be checked. CDR3 size: 16 residues. Germline CDR1 reads SGHDT; CDR2 reads YYEEEE. The CDR3 loop reads CASSLVGGRLNTEAFF.

The chain combines TRBV5-5 with TRBJ2-7; TCRdb reports TRBD1, a call that lacks DNA to check it against. CDR1 and CDR2 from the germline V gene are SGHKS and YYEKEE (reference sequence). The CDR3 consists of 14 residues. The CDR3: CASSFGGNLNEQYF. Full variable domain (outside the CDR3, taken from reference TRBV5-5 and TRBJ2-7): DAGVTQSPTHLIKTRGQQVTLRCSPISGHKSVSWYQQVLGQGPQFIFQYYEKEERGRGNFPDRFSARQFPNYSSELNVNALLLGDSALYLCASSFGGNLNEQYFGPGTRLTVT.

The V call is TRBV5-1, the J call TRBJ2-1; without DNA, the TCRdb call of TRBD1 cannot be checked. The germline V gene has CDR1 SGHRS and CDR2 YFSETQ. This CDR3 has 15 amino acids. CDR3 loop: CASSLEQGARVEQFF.

This rearrangement joins TRBV5-1 to TRBJ2-5; TCRdb returns TRBD1, unconfirmable since there is no DNA. Germline V gene lookup returns CDR1 SGHRS and CDR2 YFSETQ. The CDR3 length is 16 residues. The CDR3 sequence is CASSLLDTNYQETQYF.

The rearrangement uses TRBV10-3 and TRBJ1-1; TCRdb calls TRBD1, which cannot be checked without DNA. The CDR3 is 14 amino acids. CDR1 and CDR2 (germline): ENHRY, SYGVKD. The CDR3 loop is CAISEGHLNTEAFF.

This sequence joins TRBV12-3 or TRBV12-4 and TRBJ2-1. The CDR3 spans 12 residues. CDR3 residues: CASRPDNDEQFF.